The TCR beta chain described here comes from a study of cytomegalovirus exposure and HLA in healthy donors. Comments on this clone: Antigen unknown.

13 Jbeta primers and 60 Vbeta primers were used for the PCR. Repertoires were generated with immunoSEQ multiplex PCR, while TCRdb's copy carries only in-frame clones and drops some. The sample lists roughly 100,000 clones, roughly 15% occurring once. The V gene's germline CDR1 is MGHRA and CDR2 YSYEKL. V was clipped by 2 bases and J by 5 bases; unmatched bases: 6. This CDR3 has 14 residues. General study results and limits: Accurate prediction of HLA-A and HLA-B alleles (for most subjects) was reportedly achieved from TCR beta sequences.

The TCR was taken from a female donor in good health and CMV-seronegative. Sequencing used PBMCs. J is TRBJ2-7 and V is TRBV4-1, with 7 bases that match TRBD1. The CDR3 sequence: CASSQQTGLDEQYF. The DNA of the CDR3 is TGCGCCAGCAGCCAACAGACAGGGTTGGACGAGCAGTACTTC.